The 12 T cell receptor beta chains reported below all come from one sample, sequenced in a study of shared clonotypes between healthy human individuals. Assay: immunoSEQ multiplex PCR; the TCRdb copy retains only in-frame clones and omits some. In the table there are some 490,000 clones, more than 65% of which are singletons. Sequencing input: PBMCs. These receptors came from a woman between 40 and 50 years old in good health. Some clones in this sample may be carry-over from other donors' samples.

This clone was seen at least ten times. The chain joins TRBV6-4 to TRBJ2-1; 10 bases line up with TRBD2. This CDR3 has 15 amino acids. V lost 2 bases to trimming and J lost 6 bases; unmatched junction nucleotides: 4. Germline V gene data show CDR1 as MRHNA and CDR2 as SNTAGT. The CDR3: CASSDLAGAGNEQFF. In nucleotides, the CDR3 is TGTGCCAGCAGTGACCTAGCGGGAGCGGGCAATGAGCAGTTCTTC.

CDR3 residues: CASRLQASYEQYF. The DNA of the CDR3 is TGCGCCAGCAGGCTACAGGCGTCCTACGAGCAGTACTTC. This chain uses TRBV5-1 with TRBJ2-7; D is perhaps TRBD1 (5 bases). Per the germline V gene, CDR1 is SGHRS and CDR2 is YFSETQ. The CDR3 is 13 residues long. The V end was cut by 5 bases, the J end by 1 base, with 10 bases between.

Comment on this clone: This sequence is one base from a far larger clone and is likely a read error. Without the conserved terminal phenylalanine or tryptophan, this CDR3 likely stems from a read error. This rearrangement joins TRBV5-1 to TRBJ2-3; 13 bases fit TRBD2. The CDR3 is 15 amino acids. J was trimmed by 4 bases and V by 8 bases; bases with no gene match: 7. Germline CDR1 is SGHRS and CDR2 is YFSETQ. For the CDR3, the DNA is TGCGCCAGTGCCTTGGGACTAGCGGGACCAGATACGCAGTATCTT. Translated, it gives CASALGLAGPDTQYL.

The J gene is TRBJ2-7, the V gene TRBV10-2; the match to TRBD1 covers 7 bases. CDR1 is WSHSY, CDR2 SAAADI, per germline. V shed 8 bases, J shed 1 base, and the junction held 14 bases outside the gene matches. The CDR3 spans 16 residues. As DNA, the CDR3 is TGCGCCAGCCGGCCCTCTTGGACAGGCGATTCCTACGAGCAGTACTTC. This sequence encodes CASRPSWTGDSYEQYF.

The V and J genes are TRBV7-2 and TRBJ2-1, with 10 positions matching TRBD2. V lost 4 bases to trimming and J lost 6 bases; unmatched junction nucleotides: 6. CDR3 length: 15 residues. The germline V gene has CDR1 SGHTA and CDR2 FQGNSA. CDR3 sequence: CASSSRGLAVNEQFF. The CDR3 coding sequence is TGTGCCAGCAGCTCCAGAGGACTAGCGGTCAATGAGCAGTTCTTC.

V usage is TRBV23-1 and J usage is TRBJ2-3; no definite D call. TRBV23-1 is sorted into the ORF group, with uncertain function. This CDR3 is built from 19 residues. V lost 0 bases to trimming and J lost 0 bases, with 19 bases between them. The CDR3 region is CASSQSGQTPRLSTDTQYF. The DNA of the CDR3 is TGCGCCAGCAGTCAATCGGGCCAGACCCCCAGGCTTAGCACAGATACGCAGTATTTT.

This clone was counted between two and nine times. The V and J genes are TRBV9 and TRBJ2-5; D unresolved. The V gene lost 3 bases and the J gene lost 5 bases, with 20 bases spanning the gap. Looked up from germline, CDR1 is SGDLS and CDR2 is YYNGEE. The CDR3 covers 16 residues. CDR3 DNA sequence: TGTGCCAGCAGCGGAGCCGGGCTCCGACACGGGGAGACCCAGTACTTC. Translated: CASSGAGLRHGETQYF.

Points on this clone: Other nucleotide sequences from this sample produce the same CDR3. This chain connects TRBV28 to TRBJ2-7; 9 bases agree with TRBD1. The CDR3 runs to 15 residues. The V and J ends lost 6 bases and 4 bases, in that order; junction bases with no gene match: 10. Germline lookup yields CDR1 MDHEN and CDR2 SYDVKM. The CDR3 loop is CASSSTGTGTYEQYF. The DNA of the CDR3 is TGTGCCAGCAGCAGCACCGGGACAGGGACATACGAGCAGTACTTC. The whole variable domain, filled in from reference TRBV28 and TRBJ2-7, reads DVKVTQSSRYLVKRTGEKVFLECVQDMDHENMFWYRQDPGLGLRLIYFSYDVKMKEKGDIPEGYSVSREKKERFSLILESASTNQTSMYLCASSSTGTGTYEQYFGPGTRLTVT.

To note about this clone: This probably arose from a read error, given a far larger clone one base away. This chain links TRBV5-1 with TRBJ2-5; D could derive from TRBD1 or TRBD2 (5 bases each). Germline lookup yields CDR1 SGHRS and CDR2 YFSETQ. This CDR3 has 14 residues. The CDR3 reads CASSLMGEQETHYF. The CDR3 bases are TGCGCCAGCAGCTTGATGGGGGAACAAGAGACCCATTACTTC.

The rearrangement joins TRBV28 to TRBJ1-4; D is unresolved. This CDR3 is built from 15 residues. The germline V and J ends were trimmed by 7 bases and 4 bases, with 16 bases remaining between them. Germline CDR1 reads MDHEN; CDR2 reads SYDVKM. The CDR3 nucleotides are TGTGCCAGCATTCCCGTCGGACGGATTAATGAAAAACTGTTTTTT. Translation: CASIPVGRINEKLFF.

This clone was counted at least ten times. This chain connects TRBV30 to TRBJ2-3; no clear D. The CDR3 has 13 residues. The ends were cut back, 2 bases at V and 7 bases at J, with 13 bases in the middle. Germline CDR1 GTSNPN, CDR2 SVGIG (reference sequence). CDR3 sequence (DNA): TGTGCCTGGAGTCAGAGGCTGGAAAATACGCAGTATTTT. Its translation: CAWSQRLENTQYF.

V and J are TRBV10-3 and TRBJ2-7, with a tentative D call TRBD2 (5 bases). V was cut by 6 bases and J by 0 bases, with 12 bases left in between. The CDR3 sequence is 14 residues long. Germline V gives CDR1 ENHRY, CDR2 SYGVKD. The CDR3 here is CAISAGLSSYEQYF. CDR3 DNA: TGTGCCATCAGCGCTGGACTTAGCTCCTACGAGCAGTACTTC.